The 26 T cell receptor beta chains below all came from one sample that was sequenced in a study of T cells in Graves' hyperthyroidism and ophthalmopathy. RNA transcripts gave rise to amplified TCR beta CDR3 regions. The study used the HTBI primer set for a first-round RT-PCR of the TCR CDR3. TCRdb reanalysed the multiplex PCR reads using MiXCR and keeps one entry per CDR3 protein. This table has around 700,000 distinct CDR3 sequences, over 35% appearing once. Sequenced input: blood. The receptors shown here come from a woman between 35 and 50 years old with Graves' hyperthyroidism.

The chain links TRBV21-1 to TRBJ1-2. TRBV21-1 is reported as a pseudogene. CDR3 length: 15 amino acids. CDR3 DNA sequence: TGTGCCAGCAGCATACCAAAGGGAGACAACTGTGGCTACACCTTC. The encoded protein is CASSIPKGDNCGYTF.

With respect to this clonotype: A read error may be the cause here, since a much bigger clone is one base away. V and J are TRBV6-5 and TRBJ2-6; D call uncertain. The CDR3 is made up of 13 amino acids. Per germline, CDR1 MNHEY and CDR2 SVGAGI. The CDR3 here is CAISYSRRNVLTF. The CDR3 DNA follows: TGTGCCATCAGTTACTCTCGCCGCAACGTCCTGACTTTC.

At least ten counts were recorded for this clonotype. This chain uses TRBV24-1 with TRBJ1-3, with D unclear. This CDR3 has 20 amino acids. V was shortened by 0 bases and J by 0 bases, with 20 bases between the two germline ends. Germline V gene data show CDR1 as KGHDR and CDR2 as SFDVKD. The CDR3 loop is CATSDLTSTERRFSGNTIYF. The CDR3 coding sequence is TGTGCCACCAGTGATTTGACCTCGACCGAGAGGCGATTCTCTGGAAACACCATATATTTT.

This clonotype was observed a handful of times. V usage is TRBV14 and J usage is TRBJ1-1; possible D gene TRBD1, 6 bases. This CDR3 has 17 residues. Trimming shortened V by 4 bases and J by 5 bases, and 23 bases separated the two germline ends. Germline assignment: CDR1 SGHDN and CDR2 FVKESK. The CDR3 loop is CASSPKTFRAGATEAFF. The CDR3 DNA reads TGTGCCAGCAGCCCGAAGACATTCAGGGCGGGGGCAACTGAAGCTTTCTTT.

The V call is TRBV10-3, the J call TRBJ1-2; tentatively, D is TRBD1 (6 bases). The V end lost 2 bases, the J end lost 4 bases, and 11 bases lay between the germline ends. There are 14 residues in the CDR3. Germline V gives CDR1 ENHRY, CDR2 SYGVKD. CDR3 amino acids: CAISEPTGPYGYTF. The CDR3 DNA follows: TGTGCCATCAGTGAGCCTACAGGGCCCTATGGCTACACCTTC.

This clonotype has only a few counts. This rearrangement joins TRBV5-1 to TRBJ1-2, with D tentatively TRBD1 (5 bases). The CDR3 length is 13 residues. Germline lookup yields CDR1 SGHRS and CDR2 YFSETQ. The V end was cut by 0 bases, the J end by 8 bases, with 11 bases between. The CDR3 protein is CASSLAGDGGYTF. As DNA, the CDR3 is TGCGCCAGCAGCTTGGCGGGGGACGGCGGCTACACCTTC.

This clonotype was detected only a few times. The chain combines TRBV20-1 with TRBJ1-4; 9 bases align to TRBD1. Germline assignment: CDR1 DFQATT and CDR2 SNEGSKA (reference sequence). The trim removed 6 bases at V and 10 bases at J, leaving 12 bases unmatched. The CDR3 is 14 amino acids. The CDR3 DNA is TGCAGTGCCTCAGCGGGGACAGGGTCAGGAAAACTGTTTTTT. This encodes CSASAGTGSGKLFF.

The table lists this clonotype with many counts. The chain combines TRBV7-2 with TRBJ2-7; TRBD1 might be the D (7 bases). Germline V gives CDR1 SGHTA, CDR2 FQGNSA. The CDR3 extends over 15 amino acids. V was cut by 5 bases and J by 3 bases, with 17 bases left in between. The CDR3 sequence: CASSLRTGGDYEQYF. The CDR3 nucleotides read TGTGCCAGCAGCCTAAGGACAGGAGGGGACTACGAGCAGTACTTC.

This chain links TRBV5-6 with TRBJ2-5; D remains ambiguous. Germline V gives CDR1 SGHDT, CDR2 YYEEEE. Trimming cost V 0 bases and J 6 bases, with 9 bases left between them. The CDR3 has 13 amino acids. CDR3 protein: CASSLAAQKTQYF. The CDR3 region has the DNA TGTGCCAGCAGCTTGGCAGCTCAAAAGACCCAGTACTTC.

On this clonotype itself: A read error may produce the germline difference seen at one junction end. The rearrangement uses TRBV12-3 or TRBV12-4 and TRBJ2-5, with unresolved D. This CDR3 region has 16 residues. CDR3 protein: CASTKTRWVEQETQSF. Written as DNA, the CDR3 is TGTGCCAGCACGAAGACCCGGTGGGTTGAGCAAGAGACCCAGTCCTTC.

This clonotype was seen ten or more times. The chain uses TRBV4-3 and TRBJ1-1; D call uncertain. Deletions cut 2 bases from V and 4 bases from J, with 8 bases between. Germline-derived CDR1 and CDR2 are LGHNA and YSLEER. The CDR3 is made up of 13 amino acids. CDR3 sequence: CASSQLASTEAFF. The CDR3 DNA reads as TGCGCCAGCAGCCAACTGGCGAGCACTGAAGCTTTCTTT.

This clonotype was observed at least ten times. The rearrangement links TRBV29-1 to TRBJ2-7; D may match TRBD1 or TRBD2 (5 bases each). V was cut by 1 base and J by 2 bases, with 12 bases left in between. There are 14 residues in the CDR3. Germline V CDR1 and CDR2: SQVTM, ANQGSEA. The CDR3 region is CSVEAGDATYEQYF. CDR3 sequence (DNA): TGCAGCGTTGAAGCTGGGGACGCCACCTACGAGCAGTACTTC.

The chain carries TRBV12-5 and TRBJ1-1; D is unresolved. This CDR3 region has 21 residues. V was shortened by 2 bases and J by 8 bases, with 36 bases between the two germline ends. From germline, CDR1 is LGHNT and CDR2 FRNRAP. The DNA of the CDR3 is TGTGCTAGTGGTTTGTCCCGTTTTGACGCAGAAGAACTAGATATCGGAGGAGAAGCTTTCTTT. Protein sequence: CASGLSRFDAEELDIGGEAFF.

This clonotype was found a few times. This sequence joins TRBV6-2 or TRBV6-3 and TRBJ2-7; TRBD1 aligns across 10 bases. This CDR3 is built from 15 residues. In germline, CDR1 is MNHEY, CDR2 SVGEGT. The J segment lost 4 bases and the V segment lost 2 bases, leaving 5 bases of the junction unmatched. Here the CDR3 DNA reads TGTGCCAGCAGTTACCAGGACAGGGGGATTTACGAGCAGTACTTC. It codes for CASSYQDRGIYEQYF.

This clonotype occurred many times. The chain has TRBV7-2 and TRBJ1-2, with D perhaps TRBD1 (5 bases). Trimming left V 1 base short and J 6 bases short, with 12 bases between. Germline V CDR1 and CDR2: SGHTA, FQGNSA. The CDR3 contains 14 residues. In DNA form, the CDR3 reads TGTGCCAGCAGCTTAGTACTGGGGGAGGATGGCTACACCTTC. Translating gives CASSLVLGEDGYTF.

This clonotype was seen repeatedly, ten times or more. CDR3 DNA sequence: TGTGCCACCAGCAGCCCTAGCGGGGAGGCCGGGGAGCTGTTTTTT. Its translation is CATSSPSGEAGELFF. V usage is TRBV15 and J usage is TRBJ2-2; TRBD2 agrees at 9 bases. CDR3 length: 15 residues. J lost 6 bases, V lost 3 bases, and 5 bases had no gene match. Germline V gives CDR1 LNHNV, CDR2 YYDKDF (reference sequence).

Ten or more counts support this clonotype. The V call is TRBV25-1, the J call TRBJ1-1; TRBD1 aligns across 7 bases. This CDR3 region has 13 residues. Germline V gene lookup returns CDR1 MGHDK and CDR2 SYGVNS. With V trimmed by 3 bases and J by 9 bases, 7 bases remained unmatched. The CDR3 is CASSEWVGQKAFF. Here the CDR3 DNA reads TGTGCCAGCAGTGAGTGGGTGGGACAGAAAGCTTTCTTT.

This clonotype was detected many times. The chain uses TRBV20-1 and TRBJ1-2; 10 bases line up with TRBD1. Germline lookup yields CDR1 DFQATT and CDR2 SNEGSKA (reference sequence). The CDR3 extends over 18 amino acids. Germline trimming cut 1 base from V and 4 bases from J; bases unmatched to any gene: 15. The CDR3 is CSARGIAGTGDGAYGYTF. The CDR3 nucleotides are TGCAGTGCTAGAGGCATCGCCGGGACAGGGGATGGGGCCTATGGCTACACCTTC.

This clonotype has at least ten counts. The chain recombines TRBV7-6 with TRBJ1-2; D is unresolved. The V and J ends lost 6 bases and 7 bases respectively, with 18 bases between them. Germline V gene lookup returns CDR1 SGHVS and CDR2 FNYEAQ. There are 14 residues in the CDR3. The CDR3 DNA follows: TGTGCCAGCAGTTCGACCCGACGGGCTGGTGGCTACACCTTC. It codes for CASSSTRRAGGYTF.

This clonotype was found many times. This rearrangement joins TRBV20-1 to TRBJ2-5, with D tentatively TRBD1 (5 bases). CDR3 length: 12 residues. Trimming left V 6 bases short and J 1 base short, with 9 bases between. Germline V gene lookup returns CDR1 DFQATT and CDR2 SNEGSKA (reference sequence). CDR3 bases: TGCAGTGCGGGGCAGCTCCAAGAGACCCAGTACTTC. Amino acids: CSAGQLQETQYF.

This clonotype was seen only a few times. The V call is TRBV29-1, the J call TRBJ1-3; no firm D call. Looked up from germline, CDR1 is SQVTM and CDR2 is ANQGSEA. The CDR3 has 12 amino acids. Trimming cost V 7 bases and J 0 bases, with 7 bases left between them. DNA of the CDR3: TGCAGCGGGAAAAGCTCTGGAAACACCATATATTTT. It yields the protein CSGKSSGNTIYF.

This clonotype was counted at least ten times. The chain has TRBV12-3 or TRBV12-4 and TRBJ2-5, with 12 bases lining up with TRBD1. The CDR3 consists of 16 residues. After removal of 4 bases from V and 5 bases from J, the junction contained 8 bases not matched to a gene. CDR3 bases: TGTGCCAGCAGTTGGGCCGGGACAGGGGGCGCGGAGACCCAGTACTTC. Translated, it gives CASSWAGTGGAETQYF.

V gene TRBV5-8 combines with J gene TRBJ1-5; a weak D match, TRBD1 (5 bases). From germline, CDR1 is SGHTS and CDR2 YDEGEE. The V end was cut by 1 base, the J end by 10 bases, with 21 bases between. This CDR3 is built from 16 residues. The CDR3 here is CASSLLVGQGGYPQHF. Here the CDR3 DNA reads TGTGCCAGCAGCTTGTTAGTCGGGCAGGGAGGATACCCCCAGCATTTT.

The count of this clonotype is one. This sequence may be a read error, since a much larger clone differs from it by one base. The chain has TRBV7-2 and TRBJ2-7; TRBD1 might be the D (7 bases). This CDR3 has 15 amino acids. Germline assignment: CDR1 SGHTA and CDR2 FQGNSA. The DNA of the CDR3 is TGTGCCAGCAGCTCTCGGGGGACAGCCTCCTACGATCAGTACTTC. Translated: CASSSRGTASYDQYF.

The chain combines TRBV5-1 with TRBJ1-4, with 7 bases lining up with TRBD1. Germline loops: CDR1 SGHRS, CDR2 YFSETQ. The CDR3 is 14 residues long. V was pared by 0 bases and J by 8 bases, with 4 bases of the junction left unmatched. This CDR3 is CASSLGQGEEKLFF. For the CDR3, the DNA is TGCGCCAGCAGCTTGGGACAGGGAGAAGAAAAACTGTTTTTT.

In this sample, this clonotype turned up many times. The gene calls are TRBV14 and TRBJ2-6; no definite D call. CDR3 length equals 14 residues. Germline CDR1 and CDR2: SGHDN and FVKESK. Trimming removed 3 bases at V and 6 bases at J, with 9 bases between. CDR3 amino acids: CASSQLGPANVLTF. For the CDR3, the DNA is TGTGCCAGCAGCCAGTTAGGCCCGGCCAACGTCCTGACTTTC. Based on the CDR3 plus reference TRBV14 and TRBJ2-6, the full variable domain is EAGVTQFPSHSVIEKGQTVTLRCDPISGHDNLYWYRRVMGKEIKFLLHFVKESKQDESGMPNNRFLAERTGGTYSTLKVQPAELEDSGVYFCASSQLGPANVLTFGAGSRLTVL.